What follows are 13 T cell receptor beta chains derived from one specimen sequenced in a study of T-cell reconstitution after alpha-beta-depleted transplantation in children. Unique molecular identifiers were built into the TCRbeta library. TCRdb passed the PCR reads through MiXCR, listing each CDR3 protein once. The data contain around 600,000 distinct CDR3 sequences, around 16% of them seen just once; the ten biggest clones take up 1.1%. The source was PBMCs from the stem cell graft donor, collected from the stem cell graft. The receptors were sampled from a human donor who donated a stem cell graft to a child with acute myeloid leukemia.

The V gene is TRBV3-1, the J gene TRBJ1-2, with a weak D call TRBD1 (5 bases). Germline V gene sequence: CDR1 LGHDT, CDR2 YNNKEL (reference sequence). The CDR3 loop spans 13 amino acids. Trimming shortened V by 0 bases and J by 3 bases, and 5 bases separated the two germline ends. The CDR3 coding sequence is TGTGCCAGCAGCCAAGAGACAGACTATGGCTACACCTTC. Its protein is CASSQETDYGYTF.

This clonotype was counted between two and nine times. This sequence joins TRBV5-1 and TRBJ2-4; D may correspond to TRBD1 or TRBD2 (5 bases each). The V end was cut by 4 bases, the J end by 1 base, with 15 bases between. The germline V gene has CDR1 SGHRS and CDR2 YFSETQ. The CDR3 has 16 residues. The CDR3 loop reads CASSPPWDGAKNIQYF. The CDR3 DNA is TGCGCCAGCAGCCCCCCATGGGACGGGGCCAAAAACATTCAGTACTTC.

The CDR3 DNA reads TGTGCCAGCAGCCTTGTTAGGGGGGAAGAGACCCAGTACTTC. Residues: CASSLVRGEETQYF. The rearrangement uses TRBV5-5 and TRBJ2-5; TRBD1 or TRBD2 may be the D gene (6 bases each). The CDR3 is 14 residues long. CDR1 and CDR2 (germline): SGHKS, YYEKEE (reference sequence). V was trimmed by 4 bases and J by 3 bases, leaving 13 bases between them.

This clonotype was observed a handful of times. The chain employs TRBV6-5 and TRBJ2-6; D is uncertain. Germline lookup yields CDR1 MNHEY and CDR2 SVGAGI. The ends were cut back, 1 base at V and 0 bases at J, with 13 bases in the middle. The CDR3 runs to 18 residues. This CDR3 reads CASSYFHPSFSGANVLTF. In DNA, the CDR3 is TGTGCCAGCAGTTACTTCCACCCATCGTTCTCTGGGGCCAACGTCCTGACTTTC.

The table lists this clonotype with a few counts. The chain is built from TRBV15 and TRBJ1-1; unclear D gene. The V gene lost 0 bases and the J gene lost 0 bases, with 5 bases spanning the gap. CDR3 length: 14 residues. CDR1 and CDR2 from the germline V gene are LNHNV and YYDKDF (reference sequence). CDR3 in DNA: TGTGCCACCAGCAGAGACCCTATGAACACTGAAGCTTTCTTT. It specifies CATSRDPMNTEAFF.

This clonotype has only a few counts. CDR3 sequence reads: CASQDGRNTDTQYF. The CDR3 region has the DNA TGCGCCAGCCAGGACGGCAGAAACACAGATACGCAGTATTTT. J is TRBJ2-3 and V is TRBV5-1; no firm D call. Trimming removed 7 bases at V and 2 bases at J, with 14 bases between. The CDR3 is 14 amino acids. CDR1 SGHRS and CDR2 YFSETQ come from the germline V gene.

This clonotype occurred many times. This chain connects TRBV11-2 to TRBJ1-2, with D possibly being TRBD1 (6 bases). CDR1 is SGHAT and CDR2 is FQNNGV in the germline V gene. The CDR3 is made up of 13 amino acids. V lost 3 bases to trimming and J lost 8 bases, with 13 bases between them. The CDR3 here is CASSLGKGGGYTF. In DNA form, the CDR3 reads TGTGCCAGCAGCTTGGGGAAGGGGGGCGGCTACACCTTC. Full variable domain (rest looked up from reference TRBV11-2 and TRBJ1-2): EAGVAQSPRYKIIEKRQSVAFWCNPISGHATLYWYQQILGQGPKLLIQFQNNGVVDDSQLPKDRFSAERLKGVDSTLKIQPAKLEDSAVYLCASSLGKGGGYTFGSGTRLTVV.

Only one count was recorded for this clonotype. A clone one base away is much larger, so this may be a read error. V usage is TRBV6-1 and J usage is TRBJ1-5, with D possibly being TRBD1 (6 bases). Germline-derived CDR1 and CDR2 are MNHNS and SASEGT. The CDR3 extends over 16 amino acids. Between the trimmed V and J ends, which lost 4 bases and 3 bases, there was a span of 16 bases. Here the CDR3 reads CASSGIQGYINQPQHF. The CDR3 DNA reads TGTGCCAGCAGTGGGATTCAGGGGTATATCAATCAGCCCCAGCATTTT.

This clonotype appeared many times. V gene TRBV24-1 combines with J gene TRBJ2-1; 12 bases map to TRBD2. Looked up from germline, CDR1 is KGHDR and CDR2 is SFDVKD. This CDR3 comprises 16 residues. V lost 9 bases and J lost 5; bases outside the gene matches: 10. CDR3 in amino acids: CATALWGLAGNNEQFF. The DNA of the CDR3 is TGTGCCACCGCTCTGTGGGGACTAGCGGGTAACAATGAGCAGTTCTTC.

This clonotype appeared many times. The rearrangement uses TRBV20-1 and TRBJ2-1, with 7 bases identical to TRBD2. In germline, CDR1 is DFQATT, CDR2 SNEGSKA (reference sequence). The CDR3 runs to 15 residues. After removal of 4 bases from V and 4 bases from J, the junction contained 10 bases not matched to a gene. The CDR3 loop reads CSATLLWRGYNEQFF. The CDR3, as DNA: TGCAGTGCTACGCTGTTATGGCGGGGGTACAATGAGCAGTTCTTC.

This clonotype was counted only a few times. The gene calls are TRBV10-3 and TRBJ1-1; D is ambiguous. The CDR3 covers 15 residues. Trimming shortened V by 0 bases and J by 1 base, and 9 bases separated the two germline ends. Germline CDR1 reads ENHRY; CDR2 reads SYGVKD. CDR3 DNA: TGTGCCATCAGTGAGTCCGATTCCTCGAACACTGAAGCTTTCTTT. It translates to CAISESDSSNTEAFF.

The gene calls are TRBV9 and TRBJ2-7, with D possibly called TRBD1 or TRBD2 (5 bases each). The ends were cut back, 0 bases at V and 1 base at J, with 11 bases in the middle. The V gene's germline CDR1 is SGDLS and CDR2 YYNGEE. This CDR3 spans 15 amino acids. The CDR3 loop reads CASSVGGSPSYEQYF. CDR3 DNA: TGTGCCAGCAGCGTAGGGGGGTCTCCTTCCTACGAGCAGTACTTC.

This sequence joins TRBV20-1 and TRBJ1-5; tentative D call: TRBD1 (6 bases). V was trimmed by 0 bases and J by 1 base, leaving 19 bases between them. CDR1 is DFQATT, CDR2 SNEGSKA, per germline (reference sequence). The CDR3 is 18 amino acids. The CDR3 reads CSARDHDRLAWSNQPQHF. The CDR3, as DNA: TGCAGTGCTAGAGATCACGACAGGCTGGCATGGAGCAATCAGCCCCAGCATTTT.